The source of this T cell receptor (beta chain) is a study of blood T cell repertoires in COVID-19. After removal of 0 bases from V and 2 bases from J, the junction contained 3 bases not matched to a gene. Germline V CDR1 and CDR2: MNHNS, SASEGT. This CDR3 contains 15 residues. For this clone: At the DNA level, this CDR3 is encoded by other sequences in the same sample as well.

Clones were read by immunoSEQ multiplex PCR, and TCRdb kept only the in-frame ones, dropping some. Among tens of thousands of clones listed, around 78% were seen once. The TCR comes from a human donor in a cohort sampled during active COVID-19. The chain recombines TRBV6-1 with TRBJ2-7, with TRBD1 identical over 8 bases. The specimen was peripheral blood. The CDR3 DNA is TGTGCCAGCAGTGAAGCGTTGGGACAGGCCTACGAGCAGTACTTC. Amino acid sequence: CASSEALGQAYEQYF.